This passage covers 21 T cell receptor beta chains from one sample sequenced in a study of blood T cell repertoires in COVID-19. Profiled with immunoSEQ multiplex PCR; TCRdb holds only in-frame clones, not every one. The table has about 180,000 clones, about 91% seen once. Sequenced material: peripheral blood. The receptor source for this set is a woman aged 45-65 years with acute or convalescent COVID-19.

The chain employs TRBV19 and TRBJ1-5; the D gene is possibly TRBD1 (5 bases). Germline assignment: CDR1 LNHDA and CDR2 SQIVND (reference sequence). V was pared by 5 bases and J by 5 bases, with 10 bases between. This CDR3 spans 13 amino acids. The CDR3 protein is CASSGGVDQPQHF. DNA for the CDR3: TGTGCCAGTAGTGGGGGGGTAGATCAGCCCCAGCATTTT.

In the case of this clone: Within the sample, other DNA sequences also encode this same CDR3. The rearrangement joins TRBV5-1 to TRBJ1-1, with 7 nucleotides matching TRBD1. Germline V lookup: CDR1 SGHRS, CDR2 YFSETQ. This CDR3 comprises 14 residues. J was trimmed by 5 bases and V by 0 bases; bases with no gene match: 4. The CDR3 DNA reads TGCGCCAGCAGCTTGGGGACAGGAGGGACTGAAGCTTTCTTT. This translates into CASSLGTGGTEAFF.

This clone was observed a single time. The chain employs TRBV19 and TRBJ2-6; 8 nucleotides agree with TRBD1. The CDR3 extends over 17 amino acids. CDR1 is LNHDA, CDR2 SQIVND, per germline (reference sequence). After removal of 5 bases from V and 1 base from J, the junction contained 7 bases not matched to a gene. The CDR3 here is CASSPGQGPSGANVLTF. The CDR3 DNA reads TGTGCCAGTAGTCCAGGACAGGGTCCGTCTGGGGCCAACGTCCTGACTTTC.

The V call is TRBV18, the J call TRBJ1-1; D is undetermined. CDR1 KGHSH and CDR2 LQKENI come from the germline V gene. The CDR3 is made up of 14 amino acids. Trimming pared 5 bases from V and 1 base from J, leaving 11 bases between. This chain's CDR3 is CASSIDNGNTEAFF. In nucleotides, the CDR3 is TGTGCCAGCTCAATCGACAACGGGAACACTGAAGCTTTCTTT. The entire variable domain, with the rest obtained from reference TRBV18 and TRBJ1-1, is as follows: NAGVMQNPRHLVRRRGQEARLRCSPMKGHSHVYWYRQLPEEGLKFMVYLQKENIIDESGMPKERFSAEFPKEGPSILRIQQVVRGDSAAYFCASSIDNGNTEAFFGQGTRLTVV.

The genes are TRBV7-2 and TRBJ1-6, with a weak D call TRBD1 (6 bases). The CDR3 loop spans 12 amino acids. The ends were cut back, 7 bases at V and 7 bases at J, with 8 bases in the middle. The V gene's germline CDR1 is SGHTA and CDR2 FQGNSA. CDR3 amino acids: CASNTGNSPLHF. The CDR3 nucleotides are TGTGCCAGCAACACAGGGAATTCACCCCTCCACTTT.

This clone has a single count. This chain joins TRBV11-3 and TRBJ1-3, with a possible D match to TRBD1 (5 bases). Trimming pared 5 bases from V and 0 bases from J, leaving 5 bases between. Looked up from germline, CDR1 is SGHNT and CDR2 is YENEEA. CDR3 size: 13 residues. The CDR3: CASSTGSGNTIYF. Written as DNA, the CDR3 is TGTGCCAGCAGCACAGGCTCTGGAAACACCATATATTTT.

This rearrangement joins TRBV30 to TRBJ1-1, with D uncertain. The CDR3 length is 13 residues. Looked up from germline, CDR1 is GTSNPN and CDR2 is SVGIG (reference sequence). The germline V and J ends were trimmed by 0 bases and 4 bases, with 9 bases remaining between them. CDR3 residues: CAWSVRVSTEAFF. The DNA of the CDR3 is TGTGCCTGGAGTGTACGAGTAAGCACTGAAGCTTTCTTT.

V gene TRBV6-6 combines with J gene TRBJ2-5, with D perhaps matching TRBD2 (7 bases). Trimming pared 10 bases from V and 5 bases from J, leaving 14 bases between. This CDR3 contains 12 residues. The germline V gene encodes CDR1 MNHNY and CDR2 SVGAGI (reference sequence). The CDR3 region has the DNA TGTGCCACCTGGGAGGGGGTCGAGACCCAGTACTTC. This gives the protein CATWEGVETQYF.

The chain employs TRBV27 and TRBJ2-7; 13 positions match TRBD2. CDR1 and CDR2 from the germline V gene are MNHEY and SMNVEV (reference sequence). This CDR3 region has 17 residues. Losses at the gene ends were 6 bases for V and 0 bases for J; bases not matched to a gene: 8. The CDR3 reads CASSPTSGRPLSYEQYF. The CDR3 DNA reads TGTGCCAGCAGCCCGACTAGCGGGAGGCCCCTCTCCTACGAGCAGTACTTC.

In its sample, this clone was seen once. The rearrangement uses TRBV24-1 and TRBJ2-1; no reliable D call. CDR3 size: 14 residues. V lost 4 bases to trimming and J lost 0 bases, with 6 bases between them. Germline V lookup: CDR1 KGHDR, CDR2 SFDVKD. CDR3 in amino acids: CATSESSSYNEQFF. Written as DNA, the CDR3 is TGTGCCACCAGTGAATCATCCTCCTACAATGAGCAGTTCTTC.

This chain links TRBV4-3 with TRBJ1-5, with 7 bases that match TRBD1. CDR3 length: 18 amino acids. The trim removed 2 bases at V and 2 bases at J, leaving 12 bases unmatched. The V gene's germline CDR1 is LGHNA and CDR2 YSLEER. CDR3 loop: CASSQNRMDRNGNQPQHF. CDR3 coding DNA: TGCGCCAGCAGCCAAAACCGAATGGACAGGAATGGCAATCAGCCCCAGCATTTT.

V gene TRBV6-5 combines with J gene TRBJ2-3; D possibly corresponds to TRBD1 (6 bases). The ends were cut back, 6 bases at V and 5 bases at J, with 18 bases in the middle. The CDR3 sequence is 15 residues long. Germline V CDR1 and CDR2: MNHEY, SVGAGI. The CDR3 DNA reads TGTGCCAGCAGCGGGACATGGGAAGGGGGAGATACGCAGTATTTT. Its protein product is CASSGTWEGGDTQYF.

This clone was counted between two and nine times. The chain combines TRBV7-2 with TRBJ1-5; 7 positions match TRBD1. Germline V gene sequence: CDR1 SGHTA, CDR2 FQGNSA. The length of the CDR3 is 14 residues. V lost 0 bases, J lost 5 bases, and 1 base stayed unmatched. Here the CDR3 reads CASSLAGQHQPQHF. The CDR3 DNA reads TGTGCCAGCAGCTTAGCGGGACAGCATCAGCCCCAGCATTTT. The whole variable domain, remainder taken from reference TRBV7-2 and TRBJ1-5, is GAGVSQSPSNKVTEKGKDVELRCDPISGHTALYWYRQSLGQGLEFLIYFQGNSAPDKSGLPSDRFSAERTGGSVSTLTIQRTQQEDSAVYLCASSLAGQHQPQHFGDGTRLSIL.

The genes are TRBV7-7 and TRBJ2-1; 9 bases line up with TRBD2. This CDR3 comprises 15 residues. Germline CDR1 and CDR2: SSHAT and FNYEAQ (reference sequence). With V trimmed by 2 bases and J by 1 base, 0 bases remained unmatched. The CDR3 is CASSLLAGSYNEQFF. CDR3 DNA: TGTGCCAGCAGCTTACTAGCGGGGTCCTACAATGAGCAGTTCTTC.

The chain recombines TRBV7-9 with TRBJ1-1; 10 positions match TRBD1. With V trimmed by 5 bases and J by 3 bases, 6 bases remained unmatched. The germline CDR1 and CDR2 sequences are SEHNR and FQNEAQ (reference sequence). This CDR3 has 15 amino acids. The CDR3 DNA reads TGTGCCAGCAGCGGCGGGACAGGGGTGTACACTGAAGCTTTCTTT. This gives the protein CASSGGTGVYTEAFF.

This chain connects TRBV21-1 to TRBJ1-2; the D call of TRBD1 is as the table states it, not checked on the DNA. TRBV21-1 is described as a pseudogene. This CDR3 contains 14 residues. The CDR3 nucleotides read TGTGCCAGCAGCTCCCCCCGCAGGGACTATGGCTACACCTTC. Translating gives CASSSPRRDYGYTF.

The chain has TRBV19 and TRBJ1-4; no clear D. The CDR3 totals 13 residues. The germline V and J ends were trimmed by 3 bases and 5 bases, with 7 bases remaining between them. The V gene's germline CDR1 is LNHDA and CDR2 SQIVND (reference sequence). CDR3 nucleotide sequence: TGTGCCAGTAGTATGACATGGAATGAAAAACTGTTTTTT. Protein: CASSMTWNEKLFF.

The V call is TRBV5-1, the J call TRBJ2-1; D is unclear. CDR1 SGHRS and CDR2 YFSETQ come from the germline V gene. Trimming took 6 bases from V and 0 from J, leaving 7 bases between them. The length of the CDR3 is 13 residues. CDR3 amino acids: CASIGNSYNEQFF. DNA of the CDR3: TGCGCCAGCATTGGCAACTCCTACAATGAGCAGTTCTTC.

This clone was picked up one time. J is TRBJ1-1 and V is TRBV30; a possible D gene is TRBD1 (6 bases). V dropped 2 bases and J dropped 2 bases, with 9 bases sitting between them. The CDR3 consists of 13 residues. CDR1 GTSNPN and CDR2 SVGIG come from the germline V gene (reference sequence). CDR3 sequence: CAWSTGFNTEAFF. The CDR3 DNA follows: TGTGCCTGGAGTACAGGGTTTAACACTGAAGCTTTCTTT.

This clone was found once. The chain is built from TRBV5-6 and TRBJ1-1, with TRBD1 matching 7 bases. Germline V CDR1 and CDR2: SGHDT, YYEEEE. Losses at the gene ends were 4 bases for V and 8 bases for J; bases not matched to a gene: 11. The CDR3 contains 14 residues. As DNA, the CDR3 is TGTGCCAGCAGCCCCACGGTGGTACAGGGGGAAGCTTTCTTT. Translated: CASSPTVVQGEAFF. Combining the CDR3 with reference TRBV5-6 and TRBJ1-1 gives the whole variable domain DAGVTQSPTHLIKTRGQQVTLRCSPKSGHDTVSWYQQALGQGPQFIFQYYEEEERQRGNFPDRFSGHQFPNYSSELNVNALLLGDSALYLCASSPTVVQGEAFFGQGTRLTVV.

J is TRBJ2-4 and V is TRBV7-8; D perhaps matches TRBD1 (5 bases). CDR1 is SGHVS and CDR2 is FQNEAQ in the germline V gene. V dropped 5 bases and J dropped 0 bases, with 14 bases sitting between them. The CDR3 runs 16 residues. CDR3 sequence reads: CASSQDRSLAKNIQYF. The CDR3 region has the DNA TGTGCCAGCAGCCAAGACAGATCACTAGCCAAAAACATTCAGTACTTC.